This T cell receptor (beta chain) was identified in a study of regulatory T cells in long-lasting Graves disease. The germline V and J ends were trimmed by 4 bases and 6 bases, with 13 bases remaining between them. Germline CDR1 is SGHDT and CDR2 is YYEEEE. This CDR3 contains 13 residues. Broader study findings: Whereas new patients shared 870 or so public clonotypes, persistent patients shared more, at about 3,000.

The time point is: newly diagnosed GD, antithyroid drugs for less than 3 months. From RNA extracted from PBMCs, the TCR library was made. As regards this clonotype: Antigen specificity is unknown.

Sequencing libraries for TCR beta were prepared with iRepertoire HTBI primers and Arm-PCR of CDR3 regions. TCRdb reprocessed the multiplex PCR reads with MiXCR, giving one entry per CDR3 protein. The sample gives about 620,000 distinct CDR3 sequences, under 20% of which show up once; around a sixth is in the top ten. The same sample was also studied in work on T cells in Graves' hyperthyroidism and ophthalmopathy.

The sequenced sample was peripheral blood mononuclear cells (PBMCs), obtained at new diagnosis, from a patient treated with antithyroid drugs. The rearrangement uses TRBV5-6 and TRBJ1-1; D possibly corresponds to TRBD1 (5 bases). This sequence originates from a woman under 40 with Graves disease. CDR3 in amino acids: CASSHRPIAEAFF. The CDR3 nucleotides are TGTGCCAGCAGCCACAGGCCCATAGCTGAAGCTTTCTTT. Using reference TRBV5-6 and TRBJ1-1 for the parts outside the CDR3, the full variable domain is DAGVTQSPTHLIKTRGQQVTLRCSPKSGHDTVSWYQQALGQGPQFIFQYYEEEERQRGNFPDRFSGHQFPNYSSELNVNALLLGDSALYLCASSHRPIAEAFFGQGTRLTVV.